The present entry profiles one TCR beta chain with its context. Recruitment covered hyperthyroidism patients aged 18 to 65 whose new diagnosis was of under 2 months' duration. The authors amplified TCR beta CDR3 regions from RNA transcripts. Amplification began with first-round RT-PCR using HTBI primers, then second-round multiplex PCR was performed. Each CDR3 protein is one row after TCRdb ran MiXCR on the multiplex PCR reads. The sample has over a million distinct CDR3 sequences, about 35% seen once. This specimen comes from a study of Graves' ophthalmopathy and Graves' hyperthyroidism. Germline values: CDR1 SNHLY, CDR2 FYNNEI. This CDR3 region has 13 residues. V lost 10 bases and J lost 0, with 12 bases in between.

Input material: peripheral blood or thyroid tissue (not recorded which). The sequence derives from an adult man with Graves' hyperthyroidism. This rearrangement joins TRBV2 to TRBJ1-1; TRBD1 is a possible D gene (5 bases). The DNA of the CDR3 is TGTGCCACCGATGGCAGGGTGAACACTGAAGCTTTCTTT. Translated: CATDGRVNTEAFF.